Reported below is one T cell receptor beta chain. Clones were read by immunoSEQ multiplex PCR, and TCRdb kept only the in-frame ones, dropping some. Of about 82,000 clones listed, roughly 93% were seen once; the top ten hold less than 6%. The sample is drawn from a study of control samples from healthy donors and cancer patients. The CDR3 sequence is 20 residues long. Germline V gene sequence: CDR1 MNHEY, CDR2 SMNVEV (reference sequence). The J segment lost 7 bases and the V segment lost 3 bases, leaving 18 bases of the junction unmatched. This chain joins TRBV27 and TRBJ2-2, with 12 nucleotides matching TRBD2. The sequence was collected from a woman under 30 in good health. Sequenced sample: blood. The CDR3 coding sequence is TGTGCCAGCAGTTTTCGACGAGGGACTAGCGGGTTTCGGGTTGGCGGGGAGCTGTTTTTT. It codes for CASSFRRGTSGFRVGGELFF.